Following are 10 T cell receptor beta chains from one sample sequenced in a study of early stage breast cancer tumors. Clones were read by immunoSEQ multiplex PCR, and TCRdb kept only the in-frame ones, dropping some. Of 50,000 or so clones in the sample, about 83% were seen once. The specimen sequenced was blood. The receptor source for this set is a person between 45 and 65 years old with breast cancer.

CDR3 bases: TGTGCCAGCATGGGGCGGGCCCTAGGGGACATTCAGTACTTC. Protein sequence: CASMGRALGDIQYF. This sequence joins TRBV2 and TRBJ2-4; D possibly uses TRBD1 or TRBD2 (5 bases each). The germline V gene encodes CDR1 SNHLY and CDR2 FYNNEI. This CDR3 is 14 amino acids long. V was clipped by 7 bases and J by 8 bases, with 18 bases between them.

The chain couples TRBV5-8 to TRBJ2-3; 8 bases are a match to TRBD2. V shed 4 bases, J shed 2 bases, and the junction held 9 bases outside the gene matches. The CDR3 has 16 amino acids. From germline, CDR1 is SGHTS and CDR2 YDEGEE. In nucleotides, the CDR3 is TGTGCCAGCAGCCGGGGGAGCGGGAGCACCACAGATACGCAGTATTTT. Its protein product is CASSRGSGSTTDTQYF.

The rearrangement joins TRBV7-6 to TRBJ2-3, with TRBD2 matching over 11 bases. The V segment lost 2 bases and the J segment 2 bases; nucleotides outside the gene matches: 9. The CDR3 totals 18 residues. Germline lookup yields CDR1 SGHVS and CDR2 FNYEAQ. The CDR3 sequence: CASSLRGTSGENTDTQYF. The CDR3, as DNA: TGTGCCAGCAGCTTACGGGGGACTAGCGGAGAAAACACAGATACGCAGTATTTT.

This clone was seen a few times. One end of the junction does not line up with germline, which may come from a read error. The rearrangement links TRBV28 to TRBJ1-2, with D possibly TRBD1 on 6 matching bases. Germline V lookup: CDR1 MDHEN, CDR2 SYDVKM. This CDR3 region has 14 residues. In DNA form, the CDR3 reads TGTGCCAGCAGTATCCAAACCCCCGGGACATTAATGGGATTC. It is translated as CASSIQTPGTLMGF.

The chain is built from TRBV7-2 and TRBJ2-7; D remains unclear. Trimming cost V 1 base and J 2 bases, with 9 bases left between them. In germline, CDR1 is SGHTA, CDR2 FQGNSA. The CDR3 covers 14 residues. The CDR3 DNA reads TGTGCCAGCAGCTTAGTCATACAGACCTACGAGCAGTACTTC. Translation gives CASSLVIQTYEQYF.

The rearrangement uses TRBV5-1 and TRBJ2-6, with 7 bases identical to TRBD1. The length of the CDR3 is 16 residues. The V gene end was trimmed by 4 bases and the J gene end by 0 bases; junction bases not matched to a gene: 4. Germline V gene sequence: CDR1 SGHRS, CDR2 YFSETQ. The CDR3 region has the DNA TGCGCCAGCAGCAGGGACAGAAACTCTGGGGCCAACGTCCTGACTTTC. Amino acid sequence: CASSRDRNSGANVLTF.

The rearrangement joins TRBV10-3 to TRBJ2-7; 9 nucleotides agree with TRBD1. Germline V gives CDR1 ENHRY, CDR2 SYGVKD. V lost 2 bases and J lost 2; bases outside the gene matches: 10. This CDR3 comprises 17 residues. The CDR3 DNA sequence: TGTGCCATCAGTGAGACAGGGGGCGCCCCAAACGCCTACGAGCAGTACTTC. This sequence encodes CAISETGGAPNAYEQYF.

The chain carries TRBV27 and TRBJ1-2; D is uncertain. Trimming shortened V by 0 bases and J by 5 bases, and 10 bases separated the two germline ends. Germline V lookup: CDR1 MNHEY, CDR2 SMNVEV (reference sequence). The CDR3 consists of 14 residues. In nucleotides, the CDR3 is TGTGCCAGCAGTTTATCAGGGCGCGGATATGGCTACACCTTC. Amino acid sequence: CASSLSGRGYGYTF.

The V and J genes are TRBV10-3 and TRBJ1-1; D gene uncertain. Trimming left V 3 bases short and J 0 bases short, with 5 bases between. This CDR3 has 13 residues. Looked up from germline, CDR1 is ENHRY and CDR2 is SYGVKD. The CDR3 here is CAISDWMNTEAFF. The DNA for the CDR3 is TGTGCCATCAGTGATTGGATGAACACTGAAGCTTTCTTT.

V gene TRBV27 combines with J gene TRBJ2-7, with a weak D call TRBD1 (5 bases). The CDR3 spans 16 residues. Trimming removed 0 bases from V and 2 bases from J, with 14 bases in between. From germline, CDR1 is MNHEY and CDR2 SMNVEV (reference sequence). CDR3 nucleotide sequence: TGTGCCAGCAGTTTATCGGTTGGAGACAGAGCCTACGAGCAGTACTTC. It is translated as CASSLSVGDRAYEQYF.